These 19 T cell receptor beta chains share one sample of origin, sequenced in a study of blood T cell repertoires in COVID-19 (TCRdb year 2020). The library was made by the immunoSEQ multiplex PCR assay. The table was pulled from immuneACCESS by TCRdb, which kept in-frame rearrangements only. Such tables lose some clones; where checked, under half of the loss comes from unresolved V genes, and the rest has no known cause. The sample table lists around 150,000 clones, approximately 82% of them with a count of one. The top ten clones comprise around 7.2% of the sample. Sequencing was performed on peripheral blood. The source of these receptors is a woman between 45 and 65 years old in a cohort sampled during active or convalescent COVID-19.

V and J are TRBV30 and TRBJ1-4, with 9 positions matching TRBD1. This CDR3 has 13 residues. V was pared by 3 bases and J by 10 bases, with 6 bases of the junction left unmatched. The germline V gene encodes CDR1 GTSNPN and CDR2 SVGIG (reference sequence). The CDR3 spells CAWRKTGGGKLFF. CDR3 nucleotides: TGTGCCTGGAGGAAGACAGGGGGGGGAAAACTGTTTTTT.

As concerns this clone: One end of the junction does not line up with germline, which may come from a read error. The rearrangement uses TRBV3-1 (or the pseudogene TRBV3-2) and TRBJ1-6, with D unclear. CDR1 and CDR2 (germline): LGHDT, YNNKEL (reference sequence). The CDR3 has 18 amino acids. CDR3 residues: CASTQSGWRSSYNSPLHF. The CDR3 DNA follows: TGTGCCAGCACCCAAAGCGGGTGGAGGAGCTCCTATAATTCACCCCTCCACTTT.

This clone has just a few counts. The chain couples TRBV29-1 to TRBJ2-3; 9 bases are shared with TRBD1. CDR1 is SQVTM and CDR2 is ANQGSEA in the germline V gene. There are 14 residues in the CDR3. Trimming removed 3 bases from V and 8 bases from J; junction bases left unmatched: 9. This CDR3 reads CSVEGQGGVVTQYF. CDR3 nucleotides: TGCAGCGTTGAGGGACAGGGTGGAGTAGTTACGCAGTATTTT.

This chain links TRBV30 with TRBJ2-7; weak D call: TRBD1 (5 bases). The CDR3 has 12 amino acids. The V end lost 1 base, the J end lost 3 bases, and 7 bases lay between the germline ends. CDR1 and CDR2 (germline): GTSNPN, SVGIG (reference sequence). The CDR3 DNA follows: TGTGCCTGGAGTGCTCAGGGCTACGAGCAGTACTTC. Encoded protein: CAWSAQGYEQYF. The variable domain in full, with the rest retrieved from reference TRBV30 and TRBJ2-7, is SQTIHQWPATLVQPVGSPLSLECTVEGTSNPNLYWYRQAAGRGLQLLFYSVGIGQISSEVPQNLSASRPQDRQFILSSKKLLLSDSGFYLCAWSAQGYEQYFGPGTRLTVT.

V usage is TRBV4-1 and J usage is TRBJ2-1, with 10 nucleotides matching TRBD2. This CDR3 has 18 amino acids. CDR1 MGHRA and CDR2 YSYEKL come from the germline V gene. J was trimmed by 5 bases and V by 4 bases; bases with no gene match: 14. CDR3 coding DNA: TGCGCCAGCAGCCTTTCGCCCGGGAGCGGGGGGGCGGACAATGAGCAGTTCTTC. This gives the protein CASSLSPGSGGADNEQFF.

The rearrangement links TRBV5-1 to TRBJ1-3; 10 bases agree with TRBD1. The CDR3 runs 14 residues. The ends lost 6 bases at V and 7 bases at J; junction bases unmatched: 7. Germline V CDR1 and CDR2: SGHRS, YFSETQ. CDR3 sequence reads: CASTAGTGVNTIYF. The CDR3 coding sequence is TGCGCCAGCACCGCCGGGACAGGGGTGAACACCATATATTTT. Variable domain in full (rest from reference TRBV5-1 and TRBJ1-3): KAGVTQTPRYLIKTRGQQVTLSCSPISGHRSVSWYQQTPGQGLQFLFEYFSETQRNKGNFPGRFSGRQFSNSRSEMNVSTLELGDSALYLCASTAGTGVNTIYFGEGSWLTVV.

The chain combines TRBV7-9 with TRBJ2-3, with D unclear. Germline V gene sequence: CDR1 SEHNR, CDR2 FQNEAQ (reference sequence). With 4 bases removed from V and 0 bases from J, the gap between germline ends came to 2 bases. The CDR3 spans 12 residues. The CDR3 spells CASSSSTDTQYF. For the CDR3, the DNA is TGTGCCAGCAGCTCTAGCACAGATACGCAGTATTTT.

There are a few counts of this clone. The rearrangement joins TRBV27 to TRBJ1-6; tentative D call: TRBD1 (6 bases). Germline V gene data show CDR1 as MNHEY and CDR2 as SMNVEV (reference sequence). There are 17 residues in the CDR3. V dropped 0 bases and J dropped 3 bases, with 12 bases sitting between them. The CDR3 is CASSLSAGADYNSPLHF. CDR3 bases: TGTGCCAGCAGTTTATCGGCAGGGGCCGACTATAATTCACCCCTCCACTTT.

The chain recombines TRBV4-2 with TRBJ2-2, with TRBD2 matching 9 bases. The CDR3 extends over 17 amino acids. From germline, CDR1 is LGHNA and CDR2 YNFKEQ. V lost 4 bases, J lost 7 bases, and 13 bases stayed unmatched. In nucleotides, the CDR3 is TGTGCCAGCAGCCCCGTCACAGCGGGGGGCCGGGGCGGGGAGCTGTTTTTT. Protein sequence: CASSPVTAGGRGGELFF.

The gene calls are TRBV7-3 and TRBJ2-1, with TRBD2 matching over 7 bases. The J segment lost 4 bases and the V segment lost 5 bases, leaving 11 bases of the junction unmatched. The CDR3 loop spans 16 amino acids. The germline V gene has CDR1 SGHTA and CDR2 FQGTGA. CDR3 coding DNA: TGTGCCAGCAGCCCTCTGAGCGGGGCAATGTACAATGAGCAGTTCTTC. Translating it yields CASSPLSGAMYNEQFF.

The CDR3 loop reads CASSKDTVEAFF. The CDR3 DNA sequence: TGTGCCAGCAGCAAAGATACAGTAGAGGCTTTCTTT. This sequence joins TRBV21-1 and TRBJ1-1; the table calls TRBD1, which could not be checked here. TRBV21-1 is tagged as a pseudogene. There are 12 residues in the CDR3.

The V gene is TRBV6-6, the J gene TRBJ2-4; a possible D gene is TRBD2 (6 bases). The ends were cut back, 7 bases at V and 0 bases at J, with 13 bases in the middle. The CDR3 extends over 15 amino acids. Per germline, CDR1 MNHNY and CDR2 SVGAGI (reference sequence). CDR3 region: CASTAGGLAKNIQYF. The DNA of the CDR3 is TGTGCCAGCACAGCCGGGGGATTAGCCAAAAACATTCAGTACTTC.

As regards this clone: Other nucleotide sequences in the sample specify the same CDR3. The V gene is TRBV6-1, the J gene TRBJ1-5; a weak D match, TRBD1 (6 bases). The CDR3 totals 14 residues. Germline lookup yields CDR1 MNHNS and CDR2 SASEGT. With 2 bases removed from V and 6 bases from J, the gap between germline ends came to 11 bases. The CDR3 bases are TGTGCCAGCAGTGAATCCGGGGGGCCTCAGCCCCAGCATTTT. It yields the protein CASSESGGPQPQHF.

J is TRBJ2-3 and V is TRBV27; 7 bases match TRBD2. The CDR3 spans 14 residues. The trim removed 3 bases at V and 7 bases at J, leaving 7 bases unmatched. The germline V gene encodes CDR1 MNHEY and CDR2 SMNVEV (reference sequence). The CDR3, as DNA: TGTGCCAGCAGTTTCGGGGGGAGGAGGTATACGCAGTATTTT. Translation: CASSFGGRRYTQYF.

The chain recombines TRBV5-6 with TRBJ1-1; D perhaps matches TRBD1 (5 bases). The CDR3 extends over 13 amino acids. Germline CDR1 is SGHDT and CDR2 is YYEEEE. Trimming shortened V by 6 bases and J by 1 base, and 10 bases separated the two germline ends. In DNA, the CDR3 is TGTGCCAGCACCACAGGACCGAACACTGAAGCTTTCTTT. Amino acids: CASTTGPNTEAFF. Looking up the rest from reference TRBV5-6 and TRBJ1-1 gives the full variable domain: DAGVTQSPTHLIKTRGQQVTLRCSPKSGHDTVSWYQQALGQGPQFIFQYYEEEERQRGNFPDRFSGHQFPNYSSELNVNALLLGDSALYLCASTTGPNTEAFFGQGTRLTVV.

V gene TRBV19 combines with J gene TRBJ2-7, with 8 bases aligning to TRBD2. Germline V CDR1 and CDR2: LNHDA, SQIVND (reference sequence). The CDR3 is 14 amino acids. V lost 10 bases and J lost 3; bases outside the gene matches: 11. The CDR3 region is CATQQSGGIYEQYF. As DNA, the CDR3 is TGTGCCACCCAGCAAAGCGGGGGAATCTACGAGCAGTACTTC.

The rearrangement uses TRBV5-4 and TRBJ1-2, with D uncertain. Germline V gene data show CDR1 as SGHNT and CDR2 as YYREEE (reference sequence). CDR3 length: 16 amino acids. Between the trimmed V and J ends, which lost 4 bases and 0 bases, there was a span of 16 bases. The CDR3 DNA follows: TGTGCCAGCAGCACGCCGGGAGAGCCGCCTAACTATGGCTACACCTTC. This sequence encodes CASSTPGEPPNYGYTF.

This chain links TRBV18 with TRBJ2-1; 9 positions match TRBD1. CDR3 length: 14 residues. Trimming took 3 bases from V and 8 from J; bases not matched to a gene: 5. Germline lookup yields CDR1 KGHSH and CDR2 LQKENI. The CDR3: CASSPGQGSYEQFF. CDR3 coding DNA: TGTGCCAGCTCACCGGGACAGGGATCTTATGAGCAGTTCTTC.

The V call is TRBV11-2, the J call TRBJ1-2; TRBD1 matches 10 bases. Unmatched junction bases numbered 6, after V lost 2 bases and J lost 6 bases. Germline CDR1 reads SGHAT; CDR2 reads FQNNGV. The CDR3 is made up of 15 amino acids. CDR3 residues: CASSLSGQGDNGYTF. The CDR3 region has the DNA TGTGCCAGCAGCTTATCCGGACAGGGGGATAATGGCTACACCTTC.